This T cell receptor beta chain was obtained from a study of graft-versus-host responses after intestinal transplantation. Study at large: Transplants given to recipients were multivisceral, liver-intestinal, or isolated intestinal.

CDR1 is LNHNV, CDR2 YYDKDF, per germline (reference sequence). The CDR3 contains 21 residues. The J segment lost 1 base and the V segment lost 2 bases, leaving 18 bases of the junction unmatched. About this clone: No antigen is known for it.

The study, taken as a whole, reports: Early post-transplant declines in HvG were associated with peak levels of circulating GvH clones. GvH clones were identified in recipient marrow, with some first appearing in ileum or blood. Individuals carrying graft-donor T cell macrochimerism showed high graft-versus-host to host-versus-graft clonal ratios in allografts.

Clones were read by immunoSEQ multiplex PCR, and TCRdb kept only the in-frame ones, dropping some. Of nearly 95,000 clones listed, more than 85% are singletons. The rearrangement uses TRBV15 and TRBJ2-4; TRBD2 agrees at 9 bases. The source material was unstimulated CD8+ T cells sorted from spleen or lymph node cells, sampled before intestinal transplant. The clonotype originates from a human donor who received an intestinal transplant. Here the CDR3 reads CATSRTAPGLAGTAAKNIQYF. The CDR3 nucleotides read TGTGCCACCAGCAGAACCGCTCCGGGACTAGCAGGCACGGCGGCCAAAAACATTCAGTACTTC.